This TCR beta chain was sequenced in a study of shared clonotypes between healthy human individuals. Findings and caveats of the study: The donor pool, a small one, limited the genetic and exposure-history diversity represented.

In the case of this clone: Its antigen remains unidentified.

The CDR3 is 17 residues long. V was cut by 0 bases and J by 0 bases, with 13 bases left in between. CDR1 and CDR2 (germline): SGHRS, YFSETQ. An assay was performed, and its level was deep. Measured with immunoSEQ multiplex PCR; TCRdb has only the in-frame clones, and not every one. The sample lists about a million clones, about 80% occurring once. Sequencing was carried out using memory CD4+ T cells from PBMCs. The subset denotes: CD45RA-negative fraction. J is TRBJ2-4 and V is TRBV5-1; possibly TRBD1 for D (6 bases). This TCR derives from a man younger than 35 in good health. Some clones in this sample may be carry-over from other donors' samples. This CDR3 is CASSLEGWGLAKNIQYF. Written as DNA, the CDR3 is TGCGCCAGCAGCTTGGAGGGCTGGGGGCTAGCCAAAAACATTCAGTACTTC.